This T cell receptor beta chain was recorded in a study of Graves' ophthalmopathy and Graves' hyperthyroidism. The overall study: Untreated patients at initial diagnosis provided peripheral blood.

Overall study results and limits: Among thyroid clonotypes expanded above 0.001 frequency, most also appeared in blood.

This clonotype has at least ten counts. Its antigen remains unidentified. Unmatched junction bases numbered 7, after V lost 5 bases and J lost 5 bases. This CDR3 region has 15 residues. Beta-chain TCR CDR3 regions were amplified from RNA transcripts. The workflow started with a first-round RT-PCR run with HTBI primers and then moved on to a second-round multiplex PCR. TCRdb re-called the multiplex PCR reads with MiXCR, one entry per CDR3 protein. In the table there are about 620,000 distinct CDR3 sequences, about 24% of which are singletons. Sequencing was performed on peripheral blood. This sequence joins TRBV12-3 or TRBV12-4 and TRBJ1-5; the match to TRBD1 covers 9 bases. This receptor was taken from a woman in her late teens or twenties with stable Graves' hyperthyroidism. Some clones in this sample may be carry-over from other donors' samples. As DNA, the CDR3 is TGTGCCAGCAGTCTACACAGGGGGCGCGATCAGCCCCAGCATTTT. Its protein product is CASSLHRGRDQPQHF.